This T cell receptor (beta chain) was obtained from a study of response to subunit inactivated influenza vaccine. Notes on the study in general: Authors suggested that a seasonal influenza vaccination recruits few new T cells each time.

Via MiXCR, TCRdb re-called the RT-PCR reads, giving one row per CDR3 protein. This table holds roughly 500,000 distinct CDR3 sequences, around 25% found once. A note on this clonotype: Its specificity is not known.

Germline V CDR1 and CDR2: KGHDR, SFDVKD. The CDR3 loop spans 15 amino acids. V trimming: 5 bases; J trimming: 3 bases; junction bases outside the gene matches: 4. The V gene is TRBV24-1, the J gene TRBJ2-5; 11 bases align to TRBD2. This TCR derives from a man aged 50-59 years who received an inactivated influenza vaccine. The sample in question was CD4+ T cells sorted from PBMCs, obtained 4 to 6 days after vaccination. The chain's CDR3 is CATSVVGLAEETQYF. In DNA, the CDR3 is TGTGCCACCAGTGTAGTGGGACTAGCGGAAGAGACCCAGTACTTC.